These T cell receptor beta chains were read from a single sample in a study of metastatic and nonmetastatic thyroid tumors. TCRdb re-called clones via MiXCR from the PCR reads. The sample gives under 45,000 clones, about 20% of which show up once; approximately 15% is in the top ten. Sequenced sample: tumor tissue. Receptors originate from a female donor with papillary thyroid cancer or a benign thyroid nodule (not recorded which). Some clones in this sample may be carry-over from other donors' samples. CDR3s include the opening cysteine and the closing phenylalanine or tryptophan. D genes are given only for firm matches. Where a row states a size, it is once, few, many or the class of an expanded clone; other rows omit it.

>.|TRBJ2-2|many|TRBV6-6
TGTGCCAGCAGATCCTGGTTGAGCGATGGGGGGTTTATCGGGGAGCTGTTTTTT
CASRSWLSDGGFIGELFF
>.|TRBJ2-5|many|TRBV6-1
TGTGCCAGCAGTGAAGCTTCAGGGGACGAGACCCAGTACTTC
CASSEASGDETQYF
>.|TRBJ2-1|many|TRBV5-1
TGCGCCAGCAGCTTGTCGGAGGTTAATGAGCAGTTCTTC
CASSLSEVNEQFF
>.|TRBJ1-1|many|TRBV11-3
TGTGCCAGCAGCCCGGGAGGAATGAACACTGAAGCTTTCTTT
CASSPGGMNTEAFF
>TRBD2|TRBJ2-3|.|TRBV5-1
TGCGCCAGCAGCTGGAGGGGCCTAGCGGGAGTTCTAGATACGCAGTATTTT
CASSWRGLAGVLDTQYF
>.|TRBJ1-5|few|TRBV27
TGTGCCAGCAGTCCCACTTGGGTCCAACAAAATCAGCCCCAGCATTTT
CASSPTWVQQNQPQHF
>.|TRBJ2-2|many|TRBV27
TGTGCCAGCAGTTTATGGGGGGCCGGAACCGGGGAGCTGTTTTTT
CASSLWGAGTGELFF
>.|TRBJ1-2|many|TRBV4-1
TGCGCCAGCAGCCAAGATACAGATCGCGGAAGAGGCTGGGGGGGCTACACCTTC
CASSQDTDRGRGWGGYTF
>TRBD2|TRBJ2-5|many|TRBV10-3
TGTGCCATCAGGAGCGGGAGGGATCCGACCCAGTACTTC
CAIRSGRDPTQYF
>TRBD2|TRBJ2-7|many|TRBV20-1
TGCAGTGCTCCTAAGGTGGGGGGGATATACGAGCAGTACTTC
CSAPKVGGIYEQYF
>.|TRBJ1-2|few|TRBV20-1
TGCAGTGCTGCTATCGCAAGTACCTATGGCTACACCTTC
CSAAIASTYGYTF
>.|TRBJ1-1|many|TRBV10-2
TGCGCCAGCATTCGCTTACTCCAAGGCACTGAAGCTTTCTTT
CASIRLLQGTEAFF
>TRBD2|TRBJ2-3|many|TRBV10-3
TGTGCCATCAGTGAAACTCTAGCGGGAGAAACAGATACGCAGTATTTT
CAISETLAGETDTQYF
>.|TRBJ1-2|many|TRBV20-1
TGCAGTGCTAGAGATTTTAGGGGTGGAGTGCACTATGGCTACACCTTC
CSARDFRGGVHYGYTF
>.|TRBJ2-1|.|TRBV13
TGTGCCAGCAGCTTAGGCGCCCTGGGGCGTCAGAATGAGCAGTTCTTC
CASSLGALGRQNEQFF
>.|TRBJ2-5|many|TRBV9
TGTGCCAGCAGCGTCCAGGGGGGCGGAGAGACCCAGTACTTC
CASSVQGGGETQYF
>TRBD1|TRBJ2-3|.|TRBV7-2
TGTGCCAGCAGCTTAGGGGACAGATTTACGCAGTATTTT
CASSLGDRFTQYF
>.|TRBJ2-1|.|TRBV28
TGTGCCAGCAGCCCATTCACGGGCTCTCTCAATGAGCAGTTCTTC
CASSPFTGSLNEQFF
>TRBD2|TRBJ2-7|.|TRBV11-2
TGTGCCAGCAGCTTAGTTTCGGGGGGTCGAAGCTCCTACGAGCAGTACTTC
CASSLVSGGRSSYEQYF
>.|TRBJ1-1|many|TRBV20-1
TGCAGTGCTAGTCTAGGCCCCGCGGCTTTCTTT
CSASLGPAAFF
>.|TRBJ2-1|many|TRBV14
TGTGCCAGCGCCATTTACAATGAGCAGTTCTTC
CASAIYNEQFF
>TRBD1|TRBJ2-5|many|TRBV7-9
TGTGCCAGCAGCTTAGGTAGTACAGGGGATGGGGAGACCCAGTACTTC
CASSLGSTGDGETQYF
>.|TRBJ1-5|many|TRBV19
TGTGCCAGTAGACTTTCCGGGACATCCAATCAGCCCCAGCATTTT
CASRLSGTSNQPQHF
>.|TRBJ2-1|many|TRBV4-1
TGCGCCAGCAGTAGGGTTGGGGAGGTAAATGAGCAGTTCTTC
CASSRVGEVNEQFF
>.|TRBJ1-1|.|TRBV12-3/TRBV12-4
TGTGCCAGCATAAGATCGGCGGGTACTGAATCTTTCTTT
CASIRSAGTESFF
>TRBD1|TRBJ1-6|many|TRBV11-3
TGTGCCAGCAGCTTAGTTGAGGAACAGGGGCCCCGCTCCTATAATTCACCCCTCCACTTT
CASSLVEEQGPRSYNSPLHF
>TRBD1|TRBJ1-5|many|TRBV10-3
TGTGCCATCAGTGCGACAGGGGCGGGTCAGCCCCAGCATTTT
CAISATGAGQPQHF
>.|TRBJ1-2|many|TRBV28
TGTGCCAGCAACGATCCAGGGGAGAACTATGGCTACACCTTC
CASNDPGENYGYTF
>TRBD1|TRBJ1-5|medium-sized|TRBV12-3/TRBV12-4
TGTGCCAGCACCTCGACAGGGGGCGGCGTAGGCAATCAGCCCCAGCATTTT
CASTSTGGGVGNQPQHF
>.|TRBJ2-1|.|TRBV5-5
TGTGCCAGCAGTTACCTAGCTGGATTGGGTGATCAGTTCTTC
CASSYLAGLGDQFF